A selection of T cell receptor beta chains follows, all from one sample in a study of T-cell reconstitution after alpha-beta-depleted transplantation in children. TCRdb ran MiXCR on the PCR reads and lists one entry per CDR3 protein. The sample has 190,000 or so distinct CDR3 sequences; approximately 6.8% are singletons. The material sequenced was PBMCs from the stem cell graft donor, taken from the stem cell graft. The receptor source for this set is a human donor who donated a stem cell graft to a child with Wiskott-Aldrich syndrome. CDR3s include the opening cysteine and the closing phenylalanine or tryptophan. A D gene is named only where the DNA matches it firmly. For some rows the clone size is stated as once, few or many, or as a class when expanded; others skip it.

size: many; J: TRBJ2-5; D: TRBD2; V: TRBV20-1; CDR3: CSARVAGGETQYF; DNA: TGCAGTGCTAGAGTAGCGGGAGGGGAGACCCAGTACTTC
size: few; J: TRBJ2-1; D: -; V: TRBV5-1; CDR3: CASSPVPPNNEQFF; DNA: TGCGCCAGCAGTCCAGTACCACCTAACAATGAGCAGTTCTTC
size: many; J: TRBJ1-4; D: -; V: TRBV10-3; CDR3: CAISELGPTEKLFF; DNA: TGTGCCATCAGTGAATTGGGGCCGACGGAAAAACTGTTTTTT
size: many; J: TRBJ2-7; D: -; V: TRBV6-6; CDR3: CASSYWTMYEQYF; DNA: TGTGCCAGCAGTTACTGGACGATGTACGAGCAGTACTTC
size: few; J: TRBJ2-3; D: TRBD2; V: TRBV20-1; CDR3: CTTSRGGLAGVEAGTDTQYF; DNA: TGCACCACTAGTCGAGGCGGGCTAGCGGGAGTGGAGGCTGGGACAGATACGCAGTATTTT
size: many; J: TRBJ2-1; D: -; V: TRBV7-2; CDR3: CASSLVGSWGWEQFF; DNA: TGTGCCAGCAGCTTAGTTGGGAGTTGGGGATGGGAGCAGTTCTTC
size: many; J: TRBJ1-5; D: -; V: TRBV30; CDR3: CAWSVVEGQPQHF; DNA: TGTGCCTGGAGTGTAGTCGAAGGGCAGCCCCAGCATTTT
size: -; J: TRBJ1-4; D: TRBD1; V: TRBV12-5; CDR3: CASAPGQGASQLREKLFF; DNA: TGTGCTAGTGCCCCGGGACAGGGGGCCTCTCAACTTAGGGAAAAACTGTTTTTT
size: many; J: TRBJ2-1; D: TRBD2; V: TRBV24-1; CDR3: CATSEPGLAGGRDEQFF; DNA: TGTGCCACCAGTGAACCGGGACTAGCGGGGGGGCGCGATGAGCAGTTCTTC
size: many; J: TRBJ2-6; D: TRBD1; V: TRBV10-3; CDR3: CAISDRGRGQGSSGANVLTF; DNA: TGTGCCATCAGTGACCGAGGCCGAGGACAGGGGAGCTCTGGGGCCAACGTCCTGACTTTC
size: many; J: TRBJ1-5; D: -; V: TRBV5-5; CDR3: CASSERQSYSNQPQHF; DNA: TGTGCCAGCAGCGAGCGACAGAGTTATAGCAATCAGCCCCAGCATTTT
size: many; J: TRBJ2-7; D: -; V: TRBV5-1; CDR3: CASSLEGGSYEQYF; DNA: TGCGCCAGCAGCTTGGAAGGAGGCTCCTACGAGCAGTACTTC
size: many; J: TRBJ2-3; D: TRBD1; V: TRBV28; CDR3: CASRDAGQGKPQYF; DNA: TGTGCCAGCAGGGACGCGGGACAGGGAAAGCCGCAGTATTTT
size: many; J: TRBJ2-3; D: TRBD1; V: TRBV20-1; CDR3: CSAPGTGADTQYF; DNA: TGCAGTGCTCCCGGGACAGGGGCAGATACGCAGTATTTT
size: many; J: TRBJ2-1; D: TRBD1; V: TRBV6-1; CDR3: CASSDWDRLF; DNA: TGTGCCAGCAGTGACTGGGACAGGCTGTTC
size: many; J: TRBJ2-2; D: -; V: TRBV5-1; CDR3: CASSPRLDENTGELFF; DNA: TGCGCCAGCAGCCCCCGCCTGGACGAGAACACCGGGGAGCTGTTTTTT
size: once; J: TRBJ1-4; D: TRBD1; V: TRBV29-1; CDR3: CSVVQGGNEKLFF; DNA: TGCAGCGTAGTACAGGGGGGGAATGAAAAACTGTTTTTT
size: many; J: TRBJ2-7; D: TRBD1; V: TRBV29-1; CDR3: CSVWDSPPYEQYF; DNA: TGCAGCGTGTGGGACAGCCCCCCATACGAGCAGTACTTC
size: -; J: TRBJ1-1; D: -; V: TRBV5-1; CDR3: CASRSGPEAFF; DNA: TGCGCCAGCAGGTCCGGACCTGAAGCTTTCTTT
size: -; J: TRBJ2-4; D: TRBD2; V: TRBV3-1; CDR3: CASSQEPTSGSRNIQYF; DNA: TGTGCCAGCAGCCAAGAACCCACTAGCGGGAGCCGGAACATTCAGTACTTC
size: many; J: TRBJ2-2; D: TRBD1; V: TRBV24-1; CDR3: CATSDLQGRGAGELFF; DNA: TGTGCCACCAGTGACCTACAGGGGAGAGGCGCCGGGGAGCTGTTTTTT
size: many; J: TRBJ1-2; D: -; V: TRBV29-1; CDR3: CSVEEPGRGYTF; DNA: TGCAGCGTTGAAGAACCAGGGAGGGGCTACACCTTC
size: -; J: TRBJ2-7; D: -; V: TRBV15; CDR3: CATSRDKSNGGYEQYF; DNA: TGTGCCACCAGCAGAGATAAAAGTAACGGCGGCTACGAGCAGTACTTC
size: many; J: TRBJ2-3; D: -; V: TRBV4-3; CDR3: CASSQDPSGTRGGTQYF; DNA: TGCGCCAGCAGCCAAGATCCATCCGGGACCCGAGGAGGTACGCAGTATTTT
size: many; J: TRBJ2-7; D: -; V: TRBV12-3/TRBV12-4; CDR3: CASSLFIHEQYF; DNA: TGTGCCAGCAGTTTATTTATCCACGAGCAGTACTTC
size: many; J: TRBJ1-1; D: -; V: TRBV5-4; CDR3: CASSSGTSRGTEAFF; DNA: TGTGCCAGCAGCTCGGGGACGTCGAGGGGCACTGAAGCTTTCTTT
size: -; J: TRBJ2-7; D: -; V: TRBV19; CDR3: CASSIASPYEQYF; DNA: TGTGCCAGTAGTATCGCCTCACCTTACGAGCAGTACTTC
size: many; J: TRBJ2-1; D: TRBD2; V: TRBV20-1; CDR3: CSASLGTSGRSYNEQFF; DNA: TGCAGTGCTAGTCTCGGGACTAGCGGGAGAAGTTACAATGAGCAGTTCTTC
size: many; J: TRBJ1-5; D: TRBD1; V: TRBV12-3/TRBV12-4; CDR3: CASSVQGAPVQPQHF; DNA: TGTGCCAGCAGTGTACAGGGGGCGCCGGTCCAGCCCCAGCATTTT
size: many; J: TRBJ2-5; D: TRBD1; V: TRBV12-3/TRBV12-4; CDR3: CASSSTDRGAQETQYF; DNA: TGTGCCAGCAGTTCTACCGACAGGGGAGCACAAGAGACCCAGTACTTC
size: few; J: TRBJ1-6; D: TRBD1; V: TRBV12-3/TRBV12-4; CDR3: CASSRAGGLSSPLHF; DNA: TGTGCCAGCAGTCGAGCAGGGGGCTTGAGTTCACCCCTCCACTTT
size: many; J: TRBJ2-2; D: -; V: TRBV10-1; CDR3: CASSRDITGELFF; DNA: TGCGCCAGCAGCCGGGATATCACCGGGGAGCTGTTTTTT
size: many; J: TRBJ2-1; D: -; V: TRBV27; CDR3: CASSPTSTYNEQFF; DNA: TGTGCCAGCAGCCCAACCTCCACCTACAATGAGCAGTTCTTC
size: -; J: TRBJ2-3; D: -; V: TRBV7-9; CDR3: CASSAIPSRTSTDTQYF; DNA: TGTGCCAGCAGCGCCATTCCGAGCAGGACTAGCACAGATACGCAGTATTTT
size: many; J: TRBJ2-5; D: TRBD2; V: TRBV29-1; CDR3: CSSAGTSATEETQYF; DNA: TGCAGCTCCGCTGGGACTAGCGCAACCGAAGAGACCCAGTACTTC
size: many; J: TRBJ1-1; D: -; V: TRBV5-1; CDR3: CASSLDRVNEAFF; DNA: TGCGCCAGCAGCTTGGACAGGGTTAATGAAGCTTTCTTT
size: -; J: TRBJ2-7; D: -; V: TRBV5-1; CDR3: CASSFWKTGTSYEQYF; DNA: TGCGCCAGCAGCTTTTGGAAAACAGGTACCTCCTACGAGCAGTACTTC
size: many; J: TRBJ1-1; D: -; V: TRBV12-3/TRBV12-4; CDR3: CASSPSTARDTEAFF; DNA: TGTGCCAGCAGTCCCTCAACGGCGAGGGACACTGAAGCTTTCTTT
size: many; J: TRBJ1-2; D: -; V: TRBV6-7; CDR3: CASSYLEARLFNYGYTF; DNA: TGTGCCAGCAGTTACTTGGAGGCCCGCCTGTTTAACTATGGCTACACCTTC
size: many; J: TRBJ2-3; D: TRBD1; V: TRBV5-1; CDR3: CASNDRVNTDTQYF; DNA: TGCGCCAGCAACGACAGGGTCAACACAGATACGCAGTATTTT
size: many; J: TRBJ2-1; D: -; V: TRBV9; CDR3: CAPGGQMNNEQFF; DNA: TGTGCCCCCGGCGGGCAGATGAACAATGAGCAGTTCTTC
size: many; J: TRBJ2-3; D: -; V: TRBV15; CDR3: CATKGGRGSTDTQYF; DNA: TGTGCCACCAAAGGAGGGAGAGGGTCCACAGATACGCAGTATTTT
size: many; J: TRBJ1-1; D: -; V: TRBV7-9; CDR3: CASSFSGTEAFF; DNA: TGTGCCAGCAGCTTTAGCGGCACTGAAGCTTTCTTT
size: few; J: TRBJ2-7; D: -; V: TRBV18; CDR3: CASSQTAEQYF; DNA: TGTGCCAGCTCACAAACAGCAGAGCAGTACTTC
size: many; J: TRBJ2-2; D: TRBD2; V: TRBV7-2; CDR3: CASSLKTGLPAGELFF; DNA: TGTGCCAGCAGCTTAAAAACGGGACTACCCGCTGGGGAGCTGTTTTTT
size: many; J: TRBJ1-6; D: -; V: TRBV10-3; CDR3: CAITDPGLPNEDSPLHF; DNA: TGTGCCATCACTGACCCGGGACTTCCTAATGAGGATTCACCCCTCCACTTT
size: many; J: TRBJ1-6; D: TRBD1; V: TRBV13; CDR3: CASSTYRGPISPLHF; DNA: TGTGCCAGCAGCACGTACAGGGGGCCGATCTCACCCCTCCACTTT
size: few; J: TRBJ2-1; D: -; V: TRBV7-2; CDR3: CASSLAGKNEQFF; DNA: TGTGCCAGCAGCTTAGCGGGTAAGAATGAGCAGTTCTTC
size: many; J: TRBJ2-7; D: -; V: TRBV20-1; CDR3: CSARFPGPVEQYF; DNA: TGCAGTGCTAGATTTCCGGGTCCCGTGGAGCAGTACTTC
size: many; J: TRBJ2-1; D: TRBD1; V: TRBV5-1; CDR3: CASSEQGSSYNEQFF; DNA: TGCGCCAGCAGCGAACAGGGGAGCTCCTACAATGAGCAGTTCTTC
size: -; J: TRBJ1-2; D: -; V: TRBV9; CDR3: CASSGRTVNLNYGYTF; DNA: TGTGCCAGCAGCGGACGGACAGTTAATCTAAACTATGGCTACACCTTC
size: many; J: TRBJ2-2; D: -; V: TRBV10-1; CDR3: CASSEQATGELFF; DNA: TGCGCCAGCAGTGAACAGGCCACCGGGGAGCTGTTTTTT